This TCR beta chain was obtained from a study of T cell responses to AZD1222 COVID-19 vaccine. Points from the study as a whole: Nearly half of spike-specific TCRs reportedly target unmutated variant regions. Repertoire sampling occurred only after the peak T cell response.

Libraries were prepared by immunoSEQ multiplex PCR; TCRdb keeps only in-frame clonotypes and omits some of them. The sample shows 65,000 to 95,000 clones, about 84% of them seen only once. The CDR3 covers 19 residues. This clone showed up many times. Antigen unknown. The sequence was collected from an adult in good health. The rearrangement joins TRBV12-1 to TRBJ1-3; TRBD1, the table's D call, was not compared with the DNA. TRBV12-1 is flagged as a pseudogene. The sequencing here drew on peripheral blood, taken on day 0 of AZD1222 vaccination. The CDR3, as DNA: TGTGCCAGCAGCCCCGCGAGCCGGGACAGAGACCCCTCTGGAAACACCATATATTTT. This translates into CASSPASRDRDPSGNTIYF.